These T cell receptor beta chains were read from a single sample in a study of OX40 agonist ivuxolimab in advanced cancers. Repertoires were generated with immunoSEQ multiplex PCR, while TCRdb's copy carries only in-frame clones and drops some. Of about 75,000 clones listed, around nine tenths are singletons. Sequences were derived from CD4+ or CD8+ T cells sorted from blood, sampled in a trial of the OX40 agonist ivuxolimab. The receptors shown here come from an adult with an advanced solid tumor such as melanoma, head and neck, liver or kidney cancer. The CDR3 runs from the conserved cysteine through the conserved F or W. The D gene is left open where the match is weak. Some rows have no size entry. The others give once, few or many, or a class for an expanded clone.

d_gene: .; abundance: .; j_gene: TRBJ2-5; v_gene: TRBV5-6; CDR3aa: CASSSTKDYQETQYF; CDR3nt: TGTGCCAGCAGCTCGACTAAAGACTACCAAGAGACCCAGTACTTC
d_gene: .; abundance: .; j_gene: TRBJ2-3; v_gene: TRBV9; CDR3aa: CASGVPSTDTQYF; CDR3nt: TGTGCCAGCGGAGTCCCTAGCACAGATACGCAGTATTTT
d_gene: .; abundance: once; j_gene: TRBJ1-1; v_gene: TRBV12-5; CDR3aa: CASGLGVGGNTEAFF; CDR3nt: TGTGCTAGTGGTTTGGGCGTGGGGGGGAACACTGAAGCTTTCTTT
d_gene: .; abundance: .; j_gene: TRBJ1-1; v_gene: TRBV4-3; CDR3aa: CASSQEVLRGQNTEAFF; CDR3nt: TGCGCCAGCAGCCAAGAGGTGTTGAGGGGACAGAACACTGAAGCTTTCTTT
d_gene: .; abundance: .; j_gene: TRBJ1-2; v_gene: TRBV21-1; CDR3aa: CASSKKYKGVNYGYTF; CDR3nt: TGTGCCAGCAGCAAAAAGTATAAAGGGGTTAACTATGGCTACACCTTC
d_gene: TRBD2; abundance: .; j_gene: TRBJ2-5; v_gene: TRBV28; CDR3aa: CASTSGGPQETQYF; CDR3nt: TGTGCCAGCACTAGCGGGGGGCCCCAAGAGACCCAGTACTTC
d_gene: .; abundance: .; j_gene: TRBJ1-4; v_gene: TRBV7-2; CDR3aa: CASSLLGGANEKLFF; CDR3nt: TGTGCCAGCAGCCTCCTAGGCGGGGCTAATGAAAAACTGTTTTTT
d_gene: .; abundance: .; j_gene: TRBJ1-4; v_gene: TRBV2; CDR3aa: CASSEAGRGEKLFF; CDR3nt: TGTGCCAGCAGTGAAGCAGGGCGTGGAGAAAAACTGTTTTTT
d_gene: .; abundance: once; j_gene: TRBJ1-2; v_gene: TRBV19; CDR3aa: CASSQGLYGYTF; CDR3nt: TGTGCCAGTAGTCAAGGGCTCTATGGCTACACCTTC
d_gene: .; abundance: .; j_gene: TRBJ2-7; v_gene: TRBV28; CDR3aa: CASSPPRGTYEQYF; CDR3nt: TGTGCCAGCAGTCCCCCCCGGGGGACCTACGAGCAGTACTTC
d_gene: .; abundance: .; j_gene: TRBJ2-7; v_gene: TRBV19; CDR3aa: CASSSLSHSEQYF; CDR3nt: TGTGCCAGTAGTTCCCTCTCCCACTCAGAGCAGTACTTC
d_gene: .; abundance: .; j_gene: TRBJ2-1; v_gene: TRBV7-9; CDR3aa: CASSLVVPGTEQFF; CDR3nt: TGTGCCAGCAGCTTAGTTGTCCCGGGGACTGAGCAGTTCTTC
d_gene: TRBD1; abundance: once; j_gene: TRBJ1-5; v_gene: TRBV28; CDR3aa: CASSLYAGTGGFGQPQHF; CDR3nt: TGTGCCAGCAGTTTATACGCCGGGACAGGGGGCTTCGGACAGCCCCAGCATTTT
d_gene: TRBD2; abundance: once; j_gene: TRBJ2-7; v_gene: TRBV5-1; CDR3aa: CASRIRDYSYEQYF; CDR3nt: TGCGCCAGCAGAATCCGGGACTATAGCTACGAGCAGTACTTC
d_gene: .; abundance: .; j_gene: TRBJ2-3; v_gene: TRBV7-2; CDR3aa: CASSNRDHYTQYF; CDR3nt: TGTGCCAGCAGCAACCGGGACCACTATACGCAGTATTTT
d_gene: .; abundance: .; j_gene: TRBJ2-5; v_gene: TRBV14; CDR3aa: CASSHRTALGGETQYF; CDR3nt: TGTGCCAGCAGCCATCGGACAGCCTTGGGGGGGGAGACCCAGTACTTC
d_gene: TRBD1; abundance: .; j_gene: TRBJ1-2; v_gene: TRBV7-2; CDR3aa: CASSQMTGMVLGYTF; CDR3nt: TGTGCCAGCAGCCAAATGACAGGGATGGTTCTGGGCTACACCTTC
d_gene: TRBD1; abundance: .; j_gene: TRBJ1-5; v_gene: TRBV18; CDR3aa: CASSPETGGVGNQPQHF; CDR3nt: TGTGCCAGCTCACCGGAGACAGGGGGCGTAGGAAATCAGCCCCAGCATTTT
d_gene: .; abundance: few; j_gene: TRBJ2-2; v_gene: TRBV10-3; CDR3aa: CAISELGIGELFF; CDR3nt: TGTGCCATCAGTGAGTTAGGCATAGGGGAGCTGTTTTTT
d_gene: .; abundance: .; j_gene: TRBJ2-4; v_gene: TRBV28; CDR3aa: CASSSSRGANIQYF; CDR3nt: TGTGCCAGCAGTTCATCCAGGGGGGCAAACATTCAGTACTTC
d_gene: .; abundance: .; j_gene: TRBJ1-4; v_gene: TRBV7-8; CDR3aa: CASSPAAGPNEKLFF; CDR3nt: TGTGCCAGCAGCCCCGCGGCGGGGCCGAACGAAAAACTGTTTTTT
d_gene: .; abundance: once; j_gene: TRBJ1-2; v_gene: TRBV6-5; CDR3aa: CASSYGPSNYGYTF; CDR3nt: TGTGCCAGCAGTTACGGACCTTCTAACTATGGCTACACCTTC
d_gene: .; abundance: .; j_gene: TRBJ1-2; v_gene: TRBV4-2; CDR3aa: CASSQDYVGGAVKGYTF; CDR3nt: TGTGCCAGCAGCCAAGATTACGTCGGGGGCGCGGTAAAGGGCTACACCTTC
d_gene: TRBD1; abundance: .; j_gene: TRBJ1-2; v_gene: TRBV28; CDR3aa: CASNTGVDYGYTF; CDR3nt: TGTGCCAGCAATACAGGGGTCGACTATGGCTACACCTTC